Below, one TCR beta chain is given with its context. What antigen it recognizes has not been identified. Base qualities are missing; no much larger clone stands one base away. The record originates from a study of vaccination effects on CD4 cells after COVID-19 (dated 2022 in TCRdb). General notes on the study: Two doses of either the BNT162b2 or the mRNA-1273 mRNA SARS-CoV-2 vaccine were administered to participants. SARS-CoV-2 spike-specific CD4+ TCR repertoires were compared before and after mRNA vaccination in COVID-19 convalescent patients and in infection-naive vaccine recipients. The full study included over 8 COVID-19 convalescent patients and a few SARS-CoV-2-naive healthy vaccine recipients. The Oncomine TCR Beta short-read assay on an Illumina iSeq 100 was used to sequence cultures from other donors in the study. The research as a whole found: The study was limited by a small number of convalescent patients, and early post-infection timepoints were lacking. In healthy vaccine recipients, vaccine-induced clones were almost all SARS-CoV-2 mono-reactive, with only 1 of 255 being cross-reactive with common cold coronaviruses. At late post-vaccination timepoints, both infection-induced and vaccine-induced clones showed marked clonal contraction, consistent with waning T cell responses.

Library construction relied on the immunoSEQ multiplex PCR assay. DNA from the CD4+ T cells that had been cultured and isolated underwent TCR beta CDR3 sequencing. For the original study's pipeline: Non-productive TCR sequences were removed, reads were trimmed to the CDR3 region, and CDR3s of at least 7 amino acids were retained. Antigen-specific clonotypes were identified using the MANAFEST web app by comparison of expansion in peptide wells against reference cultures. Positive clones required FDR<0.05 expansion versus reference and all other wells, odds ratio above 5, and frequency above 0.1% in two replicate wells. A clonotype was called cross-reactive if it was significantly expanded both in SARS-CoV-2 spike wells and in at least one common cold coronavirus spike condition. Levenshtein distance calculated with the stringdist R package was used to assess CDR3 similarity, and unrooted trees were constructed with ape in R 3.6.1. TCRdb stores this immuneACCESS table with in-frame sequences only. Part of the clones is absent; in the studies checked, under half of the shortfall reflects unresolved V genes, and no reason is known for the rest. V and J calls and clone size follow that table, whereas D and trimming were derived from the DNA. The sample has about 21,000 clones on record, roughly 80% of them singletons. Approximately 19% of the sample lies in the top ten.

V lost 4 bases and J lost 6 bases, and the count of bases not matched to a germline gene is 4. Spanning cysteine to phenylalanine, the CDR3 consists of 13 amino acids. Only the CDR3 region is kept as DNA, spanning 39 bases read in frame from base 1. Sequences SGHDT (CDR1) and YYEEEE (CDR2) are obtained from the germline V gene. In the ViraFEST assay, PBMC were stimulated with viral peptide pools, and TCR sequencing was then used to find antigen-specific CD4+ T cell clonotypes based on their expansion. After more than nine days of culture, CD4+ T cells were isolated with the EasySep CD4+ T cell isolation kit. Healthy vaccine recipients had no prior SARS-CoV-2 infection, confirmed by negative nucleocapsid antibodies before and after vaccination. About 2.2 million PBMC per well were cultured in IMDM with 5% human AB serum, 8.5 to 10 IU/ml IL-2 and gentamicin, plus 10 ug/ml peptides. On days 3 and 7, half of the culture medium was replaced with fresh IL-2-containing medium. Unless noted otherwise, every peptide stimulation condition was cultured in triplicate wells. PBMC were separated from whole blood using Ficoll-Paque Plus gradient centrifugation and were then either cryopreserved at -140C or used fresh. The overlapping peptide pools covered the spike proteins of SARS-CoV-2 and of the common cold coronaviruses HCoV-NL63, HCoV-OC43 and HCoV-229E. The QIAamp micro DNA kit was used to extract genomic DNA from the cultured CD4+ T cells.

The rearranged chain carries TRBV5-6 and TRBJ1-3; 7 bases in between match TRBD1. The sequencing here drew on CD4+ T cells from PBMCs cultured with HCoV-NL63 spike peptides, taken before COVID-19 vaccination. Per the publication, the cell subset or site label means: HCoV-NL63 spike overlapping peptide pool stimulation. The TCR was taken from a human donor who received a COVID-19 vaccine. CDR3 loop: CASSAGTVNTIYF. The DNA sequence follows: TGTGCCAGCAGCGCCGGGACAGTAAACACCATATATTTT. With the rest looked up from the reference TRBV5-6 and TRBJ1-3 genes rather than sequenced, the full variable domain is DAGVTQSPTHLIKTRGQQVTLRCSPKSGHDTVSWYQQALGQGPQFIFQYYEEEERQRGNFPDRFSGHQFPNYSSELNVNALLLGDSALYLCASSAGTVNTIYFGEGSWLTVV.